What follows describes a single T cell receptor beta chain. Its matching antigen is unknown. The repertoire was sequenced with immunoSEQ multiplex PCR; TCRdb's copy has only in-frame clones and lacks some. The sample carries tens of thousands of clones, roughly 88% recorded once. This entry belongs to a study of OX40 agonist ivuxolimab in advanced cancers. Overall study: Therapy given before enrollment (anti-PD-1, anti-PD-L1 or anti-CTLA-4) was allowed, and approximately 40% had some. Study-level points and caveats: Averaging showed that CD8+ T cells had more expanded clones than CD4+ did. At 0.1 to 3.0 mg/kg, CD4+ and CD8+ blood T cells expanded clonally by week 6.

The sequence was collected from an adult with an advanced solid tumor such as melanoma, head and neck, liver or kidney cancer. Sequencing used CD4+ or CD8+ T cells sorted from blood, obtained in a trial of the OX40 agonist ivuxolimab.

CDR3 nucleotides: TGTGCCAGCAGTTCCCTCCTAATAGGAGTAGACACTGAAGCTTTCTTT. It is translated as CASSSLLIGVDTEAFF. The V gene is TRBV28, the J gene TRBJ1-1; no clear D gene. CDR1 MDHEN and CDR2 SYDVKM come from the germline V gene. V lost 4 bases and J lost 3, with 18 bases in between. The CDR3 contains 16 residues.